Sequencing of this T cell receptor (beta chain) was carried out in a study of type 1 and type 2 diabetes patients. V shed 11 bases, J shed 8 bases, and the junction held 8 bases outside the gene matches. In germline, CDR1 is KGHDR, CDR2 SFDVKD. This CDR3 spans 12 amino acids. In its sample, this clonotype was seen a few times. PCR was run on genomic DNA. Multiplex PCR with 30 forward and 13 reverse primers amplified the TCR beta CDR3. TCRdb independently ran MiXCR on the multiplex PCR reads; one entry per CDR3 protein. The top ten hold approximately 15% of the sample, which has approximately 260,000 distinct CDR3 sequences, around 50% seen once.

The receptor comes from a man between 18 and 29 years old with type 2 diabetes. The chain recombines TRBV24-1 with TRBJ1-2; 9 nucleotides match TRBD1. Sequences were obtained from peripheral blood mononuclear cells (PBMCs). This CDR3 reads CAIGTGPGGYTF. Written as DNA, the CDR3 is TGTGCCATCGGGACAGGGCCTGGGGGCTACACCTTC.